These T cell receptor beta chains were read from a single sample in a study of blood T cell repertoires in COVID-19. Here immunoSEQ multiplex PCR was the method, and the copy in TCRdb shows in-frame clones only, minus some. Among around 210,000 clones, 75% to 85% were seen once, and the ten largest hold approximately 13%. Sequencing was carried out using peripheral blood. The receptors stem from a human donor in a cohort sampled during active COVID-19. The CDR3 runs from the conserved cysteine through the conserved F or W. A D gene is named only where the DNA matches it firmly. Not all rows give a size; the values are once, few, many and, for expanded clones, a class.

len,v_gene,j_gene,abundance,d_gene,CDR3nt,CDR3aa
16,TRBV28,TRBJ2-3,-,-,TGTGCCAGCCGTCTGCCTGGTCAGGGGAACACAGATACGCAGTATTTT,CASRLPGQGNTDTQYF
16,TRBV5-1,TRBJ2-5,-,-,TGCGCCAGCAGTCCTGCAGTTATTGGGAGCCAAGAGACCCAGTACTTC,CASSPAVIGSQETQYF
18,TRBV5-1,TRBJ2-1,-,TRBD1,TGCGCCAGCAGGGGGGACAGGGGTCTTGTGGGGAGTAACAATGAGCAGTTCTTC,CASRGDRGLVGSNNEQFF
17,TRBV5-8,TRBJ2-1,-,TRBD2,TGTGCCAGCAGCTTGGCCGGGACTAGCGGGAGGGCCCGGGGGCAGTTCTTC,CASSLAGTSGRARGQFF
18,TRBV3-1/TRBV3-2,TRBJ2-6,-,-,TGTGCCAGCAGCCCCGATCCCTCGGTTCCCTCTGGGGCCAACGTCCTGACTTTC,CASSPDPSVPSGANVLTF
15,TRBV18,TRBJ1-1,-,-,TGTGCCAGCTCACCGCGCAGGGAAGCGAACACTGAAGCTTTCTTT,CASSPRREANTEAFF
11,TRBV6-6,TRBJ1-1,-,-,TGTGCCAGCAGTTACATGGAGTCGGCTTTCTTT,CASSYMESAFF
13,TRBV28,TRBJ1-1,-,TRBD1,TGTGCCAGCAGCCGCGACAGGGTTACTGAAGCTTTCTTT,CASSRDRVTEAFF
16,TRBV7-9,TRBJ1-6,few,-,TGTGCCAGCAGCTTAGGGGCAGGGTTCTATAATTCACCCCTCCACTTT,CASSLGAGFYNSPLHF
16,TRBV7-9,TRBJ1-1,-,-,TGTGCCAGCAGCCCCAAGTGGCAGATGATGAACACTGAAGCTTTCTTT,CASSPKWQMMNTEAFF
17,TRBV14,TRBJ2-3,-,-,TGTGCCAGCAGCCAAGACCGTGGGACTTGGAGCACAGATACGCAGTATTTT,CASSQDRGTWSTDTQYF
15,TRBV27,TRBJ2-7,-,-,TGTGCCAGCAGTTTATGGGTGGGGGGAAGGAAAGAGCAGTACTTC,CASSLWVGGRKEQYF
14,TRBV4-2,TRBJ2-7,-,-,TGTGCCAGCAGCCAAGATTCCCAGTCCTACGAGCAGTACTTC,CASSQDSQSYEQYF